This T cell receptor beta chain was obtained from a study of cytomegalovirus exposure and HLA in healthy donors (dated by TCRdb to 2015 to 2018). With regard to the full study: In an earlier analysis of roughly 500 of the donors, roughly 300 Gb of sequence data and about 110 million unique TCR beta sequences from about 179 million T cells were reported. The study combined high-throughput TCR immunosequencing, statistical association of individual TCRs with disease status, and machine learning to predict cytomegalovirus infection status. Across roughly 420 genotyped donors of the cohort, an average of approximately 220,000 unique TCR beta nucleotide sequences per donor were sequenced, and roughly 20% of those sequences were non-productive. A later genetic analysis took genome-wide SNP genotypes for about 60% of the roughly 670 donors and used that subset as a discovery cohort. Class I and class II HLA loci were covered by the typing at four-digit resolution. Using immunosequencing, the study profiled T cell repertoires from around 680 subjects and related those repertoires to cytomegalovirus serostatus. The study was designed to test whether signatures of past pathogen exposure could be identified by cataloging public T cell receptors. Donor age, sex, ethnicity and CMV serostatus were compiled together with the repertoire data. An early release that covered more than 550 HLA-typed donors contained approximately 300 gigabases of sequencing data and tens of millions of unique TCR sequences. Rather than using new phenotypic data, the later analysis identified candidate immune exposures from TCR beta sequences and from how often those sequences occurred across donors. An earlier analysis of around 580 of the donors used high-throughput TCR beta sequencing to judge whether each TCR beta V gene segment behaved as functional or pseudogenic. A separate validation cohort of some 130 different subjects was used in addition to the roughly 670-subject first cohort. Every repertoire in the discovery cohort had been generated on one and the same sequencing platform. Because of strong linkage in the cohort, 5 or 6 DR-DQ haplotypes were treated as single units for association and clustering. A later analysis re-analyzed previously published TCR beta repertoires from several hundred donors and added high-resolution HLA genotyping to study TCR occurrence patterns. Of the 398 genotyped donors, less than 90% were placed in the genetic ancestry cluster associated with self-reported Caucasian donors. Typing coverage varied by locus: about 620-640 donors for A, B, C, DRB1 and DQB1; 500 to 550 for DQA1; around 570 for DPA1; around 450 for DPB1.

Concerning this clone: Its antigen is still unknown. Base qualities are not recorded, but no much larger clone differs from it by a single base.

Libraries were made using the immunoSEQ multiplex PCR assay. A mixture of 60 forward primers for TCR Vbeta segments and 13 reverse primers for TCR Jbeta segments was used in the multiplex PCR. The CDR3 region of rearranged TCR beta genes was amplified from genomic DNA by a multiplex PCR assay. Amplified TCR beta libraries were sequenced as 87-base-pair reads on the Illumina HiSeq System. The authors' pipeline ran thus. In a later analysis, roughly 80 million unique TCR beta chains were counted across the 650 to 750 repertoires, and around 10 million of these chains were shared by at least two donors. Raw reads were error-corrected and collapsed into unique sequences with a nearest-neighbor algorithm that merged closely related sequences to remove PCR and sequencing errors. Alignment of CDR3 sequences to IMGT reference sequences was used to assign V, D and J gene segments. For a sequence to be retained, at least a six-nucleotide match to both a V gene segment and a J gene segment was required. A rearrangement was called productive if the CDR3 had no stop codons and remained in frame with V and J, and every other rearrangement was called non-productive. CDR3 was defined according to IMGT convention as the region running from the second conserved V-encoded cysteine to the conserved J-encoded phenylalanine. In an earlier analysis of approximately 590 of the donors, sequences lacking an unambiguous match to a single V gene segment were excluded. In an earlier analysis of 450 to 700 of the donors, V segments were called functional above 56.7% productive rearrangements and were called segregating when the between-donor standard deviation exceeded 5%. A statistical classification framework was built to diagnose cytomegalovirus status from the catalog of TCR beta chain sequences. In a later analysis, V and J genes were assigned by comparing TCR nucleotide sequences against IMGT/GENE-DB human TR gene sequences. A later analysis assigned CDR3 sequences and most-parsimonious VDJ recombination scenarios with the TCRdist pipeline. In a later analysis, each TCR beta chain was defined by its CDR3 amino acid sequence together with its V-gene family, and reads without a unique V-gene family were excluded. A later analysis removed roughly 590 highly shared, low-generation-probability nucleotide sequences to deal with suspected cross-contamination and a sequencing artifact. A later analysis calculated a clonal expansion index for each public chain from normalized within-repertoire ranks of inferred template counts. In a later analysis, generation probabilities were computed using a VDJ recombination model fitted to out-of-frame rearrangements, and the results were checked against IGoR. In a later analysis, TCR-TCR, TCR-HLA and TCR-CMV co-occurrence was scored with hypergeometric tests, and a repertoire-size bias correction was applied to TCR pairs. In a later analysis, false discovery rates were estimated by permuting HLA or CMV assignments 20 times. In a later analysis, co-occurring TCRs were grouped with DBSCAN, and TCRdist sequence similarity was added when clustering was performed within HLA-allele-positive subsets. For co-occurrence clustering, repertoires with fewer than 30,000 or more than 120,000 public chains were excluded, along with five repertoires with anomalous nucleotide sharing. The source is immuneACCESS, and TCRdb retained only in-frame sequences with V and J called. Part of the clones is not carried over; for the studies checked, unresolved V genes explain less than half of this, and the remainder is unexplained. For V, J and clone size, that table is used; D and trimming come from the DNA. Recorded for this sample are tens of thousands of clones; roughly nine tenths of them occurred a single time. The ten largest clones add up to about a tenth of the sample.

Points the paper makes about the study in general: Across donors, most TCR sequences were observed very rarely, whereas some public TCRs were present in many individuals. A few of the identified cytomegalovirus-associated TCR beta chains were confirmed in vitro to be specific for cytomegalovirus antigens. A group of highly shared sequence variants was considered likely to be a technical artifact of the sequencing pipeline. When HLA alleles, especially DR and DQ, strongly co-occurred, TCR associations were difficult to assign to individual alleles. A later analysis found that most CMV-associated TCR beta chains appeared HLA-restricted, with HLA associations seemingly driven largely by CMV exposure. Compared with the approximately 600-donor mean, donors in an Asian-associated ancestry cluster had fewer N-insertions in productive TCRs, according to a later genetic analysis. In a later analysis, HLA-associated TCR beta chains showed more clonal expansion and lower generation probabilities than non-associated chains that were equally common. Because HLA typing was unavailable for some donors at each locus, only the typed subset was used in association tests. In a later analysis, TCR association rates were found to vary across HLA loci, with the most associated TCRs seen for DRB1 alleles and the fewest for HLA-C alleles. CMV serostatus was the only immune exposure information available for the cohort. According to a later analysis, parvovirus B19, influenza, CMV and Epstein-Barr virus appeared linked to several top co-occurrence clusters. Broadly in line with IMGT annotations, most TCR beta V segments showed up in productive rearrangements about 87% or about 30% of the time in an earlier analysis of under 700 of the donors. Specific HLA alleles were associated with roughly 17,000 TCR beta sequences at a false discovery rate of 0.05 in a later analysis. Roughly uniform sequencing depth across donors was assumed in presence/absence analyses, although this assumption may not hold. The authors suggested that the approach could potentially be extended to other disease states and immunological phenotypes. The 87-base-pair reads could not distinguish some IMGT-functional V segments, including TRBV6-2 and TRBV6-3, so those segments were excluded. In the study, approximately 150 TCR beta chains were listed as associated with cytomegalovirus. Correlated functional status among segregating V segments might be attributable to linkage disequilibrium, but an unknown experimental factor could not be ruled out. This cohort had only TCR beta chains sequenced, and the lack of alpha or paired-chain data limited which features could be detected. A further reported finding was that TCR beta sequences accurately predicted the HLA-A and HLA-B alleles for most subjects in the first cohort. In both the original and validation cohorts, the classifier was reported to diagnose cytomegalovirus status with high specificity and sensitivity. Some 15 rarely observed V segments, including chromosome 9 orphons, were excluded from the earlier analysis of just under 600 of the donors because counts were too low. A later genetic analysis associated a missense DCLRE1C variant with V-gene and J-gene trimming of TCR beta chains, and an independent cohort replicated the association.

CDR1 is given as SGHRS and CDR2 as YFSETQ, both from the germline V gene. V is reduced by 4 bases and J by 2 bases, leaving a spacing of 16 bases between them. From the cysteine through the phenylalanine, the CDR3 covers 15 amino acids. CDR3 DNA only is kept here, 45 bases in frame from base 1. In total, fewer than 750 healthy bone marrow donors made up the cohort. At the time of sampling, all cohort members were nominally healthy, though unrecorded immune exposures were likely present. The donor was CMV seropositive and was included in the group of 250 to 300 seropositive cohort members. A peripheral blood sample was provided by each donor, and peripheral blood mononuclear cells were used for TCR beta sequencing. Genomic DNA was extracted from the blood cell samples with the Qiagen DNeasy Blood Extraction Kit.

The sequence came from a man between 25 and 39 years old in good health and CMV-seropositive. Recombination linked TRBV5-1 to TRBJ2-7; the D gene is perhaps TRBD1, from 5 matching bases. The specimen sequenced was PBMCs. The DNA sequence follows: TGCGCCAGCAGCCGAGTGGACACAACACCCTACGAGCAGTACTTC. This translates into CASSRVDTTPYEQYF.